This T cell receptor beta chain was sequenced for a study of T-cell memory formation after mild COVID-19. Study outcomes and limitations: Contracting clones from day 15 to 85 had balanced CD4/CD8; later expanders favoured CD4+. Shrinking CD4+ clones were chiefly CM and EM; CD8+ ones were chiefly EMRA.

This clonotype has more than one count but fewer than ten. Its antigen remains unknown. An end of the junction does not agree with germline; a read error may underlie this. TCRdb reprocessed the 5' RACE reads via MiXCR and lists one record per CDR3 protein. The sample holds approximately 570,000 distinct CDR3 sequences, more than 15% seen once. Germline values: CDR1 SNHLY, CDR2 FYNNEI. The CDR3 contains 12 residues. This clonotype was obtained from an adult woman who had mild COVID-19 (a few samples of this study predate the infection). Cell type and time point are not known. The rearrangement uses TRBV2 and TRBJ2-4; D ambiguous. The sample was PBMCs or a T cell subset sorted from them (not recorded which). The CDR3 DNA reads as TGTGCCAGCAGTGTTAATTCCCCAGAGAGTTGCTTC. Encoded protein: CASSVNSPESCF.